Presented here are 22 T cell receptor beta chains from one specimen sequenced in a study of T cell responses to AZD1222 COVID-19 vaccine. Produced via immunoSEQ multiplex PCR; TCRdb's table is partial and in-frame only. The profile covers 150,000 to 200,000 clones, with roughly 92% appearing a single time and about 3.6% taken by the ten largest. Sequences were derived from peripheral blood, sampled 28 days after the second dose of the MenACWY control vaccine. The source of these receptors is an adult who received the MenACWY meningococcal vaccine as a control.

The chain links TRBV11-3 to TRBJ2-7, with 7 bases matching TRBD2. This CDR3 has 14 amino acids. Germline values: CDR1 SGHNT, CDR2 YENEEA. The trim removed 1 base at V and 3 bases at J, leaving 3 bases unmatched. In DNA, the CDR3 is TGTGCCAGCAGCTTAGGGGGAGGGGACTACGAGCAGTACTTC. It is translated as CASSLGGGDYEQYF.

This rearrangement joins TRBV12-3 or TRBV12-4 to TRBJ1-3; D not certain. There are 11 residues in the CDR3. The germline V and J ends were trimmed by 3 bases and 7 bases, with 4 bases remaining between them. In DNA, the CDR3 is TGTGCCAGCAGTTTTTGGAACACCATATATTTT. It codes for CASSFWNTIYF.

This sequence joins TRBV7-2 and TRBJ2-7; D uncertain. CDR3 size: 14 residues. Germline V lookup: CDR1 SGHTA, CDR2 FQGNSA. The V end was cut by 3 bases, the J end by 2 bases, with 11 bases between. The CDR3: CASSLGRVTYEQYF. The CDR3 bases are TGTGCCAGCAGCTTGGGCAGAGTTACCTACGAGCAGTACTTC.

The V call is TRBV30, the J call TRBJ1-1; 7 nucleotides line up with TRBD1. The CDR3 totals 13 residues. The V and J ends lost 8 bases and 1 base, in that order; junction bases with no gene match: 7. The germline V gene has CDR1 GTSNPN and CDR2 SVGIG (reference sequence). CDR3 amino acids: CAAEGGWNTEAFF. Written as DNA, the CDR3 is TGTGCCGCGGAAGGGGGCTGGAACACTGAAGCTTTCTTT. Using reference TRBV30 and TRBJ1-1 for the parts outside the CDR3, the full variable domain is SQTIHQWPATLVQPVGSPLSLECTVEGTSNPNLYWYRQAAGRGLQLLFYSVGIGQISSEVPQNLSASRPQDRQFILSSKKLLLSDSGFYLCAAEGGWNTEAFFGQGTRLTVV.

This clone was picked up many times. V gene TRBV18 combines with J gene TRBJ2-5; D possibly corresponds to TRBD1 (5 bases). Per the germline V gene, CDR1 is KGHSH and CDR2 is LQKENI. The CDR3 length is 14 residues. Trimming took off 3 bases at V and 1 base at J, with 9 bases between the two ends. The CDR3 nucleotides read TGTGCCAGCTCACCCAGGACAAGCCAAGAGACCCAGTACTTC. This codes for CASSPRTSQETQYF.

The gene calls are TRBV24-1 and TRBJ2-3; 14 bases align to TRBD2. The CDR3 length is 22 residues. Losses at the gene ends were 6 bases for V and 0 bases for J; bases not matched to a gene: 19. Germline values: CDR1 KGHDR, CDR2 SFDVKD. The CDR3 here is CATSLGQGRTSGRRPSTDTQYF. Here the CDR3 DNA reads TGTGCCACCAGTTTGGGGCAGGGGAGGACTAGCGGGAGGCGCCCGAGCACAGATACGCAGTATTTT.

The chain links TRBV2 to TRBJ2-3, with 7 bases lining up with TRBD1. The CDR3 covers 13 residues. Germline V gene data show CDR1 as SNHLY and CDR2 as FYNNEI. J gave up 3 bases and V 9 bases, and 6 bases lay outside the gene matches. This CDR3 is CARTGAPTDTQYF. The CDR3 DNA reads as TGTGCCAGAACAGGGGCCCCGACAGATACGCAGTATTTT.

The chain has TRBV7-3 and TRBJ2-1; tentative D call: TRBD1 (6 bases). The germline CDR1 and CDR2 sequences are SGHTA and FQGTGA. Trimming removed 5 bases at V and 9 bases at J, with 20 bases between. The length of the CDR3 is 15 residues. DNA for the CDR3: TGTGCCAGCAGCCAACGACAGGTGGACTTTGGTGAGCAGTTCTTC. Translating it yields CASSQRQVDFGEQFF.

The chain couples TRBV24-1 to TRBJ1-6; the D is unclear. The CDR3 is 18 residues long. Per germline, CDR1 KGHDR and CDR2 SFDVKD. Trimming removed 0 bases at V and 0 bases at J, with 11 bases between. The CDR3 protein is CATSDLRAGRSYNSPLHF. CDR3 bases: TGTGCCACCAGTGATTTGAGGGCAGGCCGCTCCTATAATTCACCCCTCCACTTT.

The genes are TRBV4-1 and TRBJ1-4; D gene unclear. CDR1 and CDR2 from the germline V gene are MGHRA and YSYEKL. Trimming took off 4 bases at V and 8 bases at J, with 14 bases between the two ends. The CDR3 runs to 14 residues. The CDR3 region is CASSLSERGEKLFF. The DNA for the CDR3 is TGCGCCAGCAGCCTCTCAGAGCGTGGGGAAAAACTGTTTTTT.

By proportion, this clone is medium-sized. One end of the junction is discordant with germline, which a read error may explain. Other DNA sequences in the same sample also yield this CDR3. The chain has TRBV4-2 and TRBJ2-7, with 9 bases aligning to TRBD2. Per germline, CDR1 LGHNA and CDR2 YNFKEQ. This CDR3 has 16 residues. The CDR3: CASSQGTGTSSHEQYF. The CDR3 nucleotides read TGTGCCAGCAGCCAGGGAACCGGGACTAGCTCCCACGAGCAGTACTTC.

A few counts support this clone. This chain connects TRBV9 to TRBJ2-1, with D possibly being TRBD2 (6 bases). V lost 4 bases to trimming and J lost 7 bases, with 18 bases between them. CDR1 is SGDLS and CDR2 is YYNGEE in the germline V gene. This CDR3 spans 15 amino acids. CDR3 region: CASSPRLGVGNEQFF. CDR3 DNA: TGTGCCAGCAGCCCCCGACTAGGCGTGGGGAATGAGCAGTTCTTC.

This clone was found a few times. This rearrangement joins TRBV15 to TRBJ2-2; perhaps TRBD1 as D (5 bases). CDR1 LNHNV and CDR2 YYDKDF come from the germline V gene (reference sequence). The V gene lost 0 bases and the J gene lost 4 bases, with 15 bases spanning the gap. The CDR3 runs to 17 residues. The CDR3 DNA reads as TGTGCCACCAGCAGAGAGGGGCCGGACCTATTCACCGGGGAGCTGTTTTTT. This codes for CATSREGPDLFTGELFF. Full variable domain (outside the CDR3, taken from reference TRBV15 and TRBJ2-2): DAMVIQNPRYQVTQFGKPVTLSCSQTLNHNVMYWYQQKSSQAPKLLFHYYDKDFNNEADTPDNFQSRRPNTSFCFLDIRSPGLGDTAMYLCATSREGPDLFTGELFFGEGSRLTVL.

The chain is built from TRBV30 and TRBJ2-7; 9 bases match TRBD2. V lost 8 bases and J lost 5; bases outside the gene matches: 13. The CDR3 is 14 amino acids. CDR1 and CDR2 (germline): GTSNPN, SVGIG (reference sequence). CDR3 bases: TGTGCCCAGGAAAAGGCGGGAGGGCCCCACGAGCAGTACTTC. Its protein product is CAQEKAGGPHEQYF.

The CDR3 nucleotides read TGTGCCAGCAGCTTAGGAGGGGTCGGACAGGGCTACACCTTC. Protein: CASSLGGVGQGYTF. The chain uses TRBV7-2 and TRBJ1-2; D is perhaps TRBD1 (6 bases). The CDR3 runs to 14 residues. The V gene's germline CDR1 is SGHTA and CDR2 FQGNSA. V shed 1 base and J shed 8 bases, with 14 bases lying between them.

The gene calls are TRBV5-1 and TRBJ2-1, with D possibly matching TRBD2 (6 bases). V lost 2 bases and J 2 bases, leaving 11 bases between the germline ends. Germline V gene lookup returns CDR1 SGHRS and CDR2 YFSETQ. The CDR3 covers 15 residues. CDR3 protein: CASSFGRGTYNEQFF. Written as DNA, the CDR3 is TGCGCCAGCAGCTTCGGTCGGGGGACCTACAATGAGCAGTTCTTC.

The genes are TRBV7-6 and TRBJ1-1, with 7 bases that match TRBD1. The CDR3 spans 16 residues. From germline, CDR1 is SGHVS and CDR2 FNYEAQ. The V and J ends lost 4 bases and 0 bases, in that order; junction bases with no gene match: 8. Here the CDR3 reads CASSSRQGPMNTEAFF. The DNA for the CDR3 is TGTGCCAGCAGCTCGCGACAGGGACCAATGAACACTGAAGCTTTCTTT.

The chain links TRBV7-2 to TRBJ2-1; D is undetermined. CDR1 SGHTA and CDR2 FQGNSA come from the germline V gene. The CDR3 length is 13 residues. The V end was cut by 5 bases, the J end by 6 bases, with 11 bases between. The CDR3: CASSPTRVNEQFF. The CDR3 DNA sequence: TGTGCCAGCAGCCCAACGCGAGTCAATGAGCAGTTCTTC.

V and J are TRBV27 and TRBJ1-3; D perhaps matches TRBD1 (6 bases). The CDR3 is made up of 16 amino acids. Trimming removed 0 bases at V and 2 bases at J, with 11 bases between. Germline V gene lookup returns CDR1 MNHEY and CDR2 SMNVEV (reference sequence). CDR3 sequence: CASSLSPRGPGNTIYF. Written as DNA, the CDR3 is TGTGCCAGCAGTTTATCCCCCAGGGGACCTGGAAACACCATATATTTT.

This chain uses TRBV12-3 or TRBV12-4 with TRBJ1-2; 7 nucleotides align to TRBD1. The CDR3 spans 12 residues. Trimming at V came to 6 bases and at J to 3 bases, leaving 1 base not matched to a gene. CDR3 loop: CASRTGYYGYTF. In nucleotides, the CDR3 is TGTGCCAGCAGGACAGGGTACTATGGCTACACCTTC.

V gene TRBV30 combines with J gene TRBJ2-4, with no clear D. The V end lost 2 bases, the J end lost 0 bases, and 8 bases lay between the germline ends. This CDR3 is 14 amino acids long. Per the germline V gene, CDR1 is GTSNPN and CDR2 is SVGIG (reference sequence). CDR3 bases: TGTGCCTGGAGTTTCAGTGGAGCCAAAAACATTCAGTACTTC. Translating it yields CAWSFSGAKNIQYF.

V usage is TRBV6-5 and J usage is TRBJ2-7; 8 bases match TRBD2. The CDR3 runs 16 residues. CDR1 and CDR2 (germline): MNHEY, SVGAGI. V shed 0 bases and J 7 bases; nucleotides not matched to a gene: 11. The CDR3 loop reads CASSYSGSAGGGEQYF. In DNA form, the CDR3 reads TGTGCCAGCAGTTACTCAGGCTCGGCGGGAGGAGGAGAGCAGTACTTC.